Presented here are 2 T cell receptor beta chains from one specimen sequenced in a study of HIV-infected patients and healthy controls (TCRdb year 2014). The library was obtained by 5' RACE. Instrument on record: Illumina MiSeq. TCRdb trimmed the raw reads at Q25, called clones with MiXCR and kept productive beta chains. CDR3 protein sequences are deduplicated, and each keeps its most common genes and DNA. Recorded for this sample are 60,000 to 70,000 distinct CDR3 sequences; about 19% of them occurred a single time. Jointly, the top ten make up around 1.4% of the sample. The sequenced sample was CD4+ T cells from blood. Receptors originate from a human donor in good health.

The chain employs TRBV12-3 or TRBV12-4 and TRBJ2-7, with a weak D call TRBD2 (5 bases). The CDR3 loop spans 11 amino acids. The V end was cut by 4 bases, the J end by 6 bases, with 7 bases between. This CDR3 reads CASSSGIEQYF. CDR3 in DNA: TGTGCCAGCAGTTCCGGGATCGAGCAGTACTTC.

In its sample, this clonotype was seen a few times. This chain uses TRBV6-6 with TRBJ2-3, with 8 positions matching TRBD2. The trim removed 6 bases at V and 0 bases at J, leaving 5 bases unmatched. This CDR3 is built from 15 residues. Per the germline V gene, CDR1 is MNHNY and CDR2 is SVGAGI (reference sequence). The chain's CDR3 is CASRDSGASTDTQYF. CDR3 DNA sequence: TGTGCCAGCAGGGATAGCGGGGCTAGCACAGATACGCAGTATTTT.